This TCR beta chain was sequenced in a study of control samples from healthy donors and cancer patients. The germline V gene encodes CDR1 SGHDT and CDR2 YYEEEE. Trimming cost V 4 bases and J 4 bases, with 14 bases left between them. This CDR3 spans 14 amino acids. The method was immunoSEQ multiplex PCR; TCRdb's version includes in-frame clones alone and lacks a portion of them. The repertoire consists of about 160,000 clones, with approximately 94% occurring once and the leading ten covering 13% to 15%. The source is a man between 60 and 75 years old with colorectal cancer. The V call is TRBV5-6, the J call TRBJ1-2, with D maybe TRBD1 (6 bases). The sample consisted of PBMCs. The CDR3 reads CASSKRQALYGYTF. The CDR3 nucleotides read TGTGCCAGCAGCAAAAGACAGGCCCTCTATGGCTACACCTTC.